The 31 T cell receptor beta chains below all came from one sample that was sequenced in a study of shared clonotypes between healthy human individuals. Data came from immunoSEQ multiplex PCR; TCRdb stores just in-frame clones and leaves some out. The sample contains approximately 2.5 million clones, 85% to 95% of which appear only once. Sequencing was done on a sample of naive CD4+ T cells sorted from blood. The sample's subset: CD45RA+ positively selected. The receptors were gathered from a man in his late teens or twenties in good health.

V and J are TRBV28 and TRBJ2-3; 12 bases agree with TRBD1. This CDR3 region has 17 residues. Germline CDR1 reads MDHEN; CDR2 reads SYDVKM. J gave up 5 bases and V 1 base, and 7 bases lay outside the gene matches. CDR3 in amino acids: CASSLLPGQGAIDTQYF. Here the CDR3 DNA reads TGTGCCAGCAGTTTATTACCGGGACAGGGGGCGATAGATACGCAGTATTTT.

The CDR3: CASNRAVVMQAFF. The CDR3 bases are TGTGCCAGCAACCGGGCAGTTGTCATGCAAGCTTTCTTT. V is TRBV2 and J is TRBJ1-1; D is unclear. The CDR3 totals 13 residues. V gave up 7 bases and J gave up 9 bases, with 18 bases separating them. Germline CDR1 and CDR2: SNHLY and FYNNEI. Based on the CDR3 plus reference TRBV2 and TRBJ1-1, the full variable domain is EPEVTQTPSHQVTQMGQEVILRCVPISNHLYFYWYRQILGQKVEFLVSFYNNEISEKSEIFDDQFSVERPDGSNFTLKIRSTKLEDSAMYFCASNRAVVMQAFFGQGTRLTVV.

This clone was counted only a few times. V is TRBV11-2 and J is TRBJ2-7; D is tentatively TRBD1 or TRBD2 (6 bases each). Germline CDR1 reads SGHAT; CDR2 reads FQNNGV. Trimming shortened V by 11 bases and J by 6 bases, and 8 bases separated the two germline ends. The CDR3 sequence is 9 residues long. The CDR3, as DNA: TGTGCCGAGGGGGGCGAGCAGTACTTC. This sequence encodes CAEGGEQYF.

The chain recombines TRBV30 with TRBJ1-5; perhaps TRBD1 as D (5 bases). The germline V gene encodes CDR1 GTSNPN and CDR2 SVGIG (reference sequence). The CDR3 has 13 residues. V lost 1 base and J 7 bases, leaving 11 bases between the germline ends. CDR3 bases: TGTGCCTGGAGTGGGGGGTTGGAACAGCCCCAGCATTTT. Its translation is CAWSGGLEQPQHF.

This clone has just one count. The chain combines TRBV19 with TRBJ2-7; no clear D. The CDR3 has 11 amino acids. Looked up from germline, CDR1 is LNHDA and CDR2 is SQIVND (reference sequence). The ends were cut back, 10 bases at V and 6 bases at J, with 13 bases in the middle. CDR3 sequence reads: CATGPRLEQYF. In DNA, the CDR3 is TGTGCCACCGGTCCGCGCCTCGAGCAGTACTTC. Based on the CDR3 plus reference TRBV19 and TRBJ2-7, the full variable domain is DGGITQSPKYLFRKEGQNVTLSCEQNLNHDAMYWYRQDPGQGLRLIYYSQIVNDFQKGDIAEGYSVSREKKESFPLTVTSAQKNPTAFYLCATGPRLEQYFGPGTRLTVT.

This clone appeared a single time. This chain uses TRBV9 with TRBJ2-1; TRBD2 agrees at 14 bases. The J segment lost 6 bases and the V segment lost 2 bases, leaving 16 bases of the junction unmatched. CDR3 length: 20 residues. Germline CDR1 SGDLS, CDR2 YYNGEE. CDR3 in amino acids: CASSVLPVTSGGGRRNEQFF. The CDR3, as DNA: TGTGCCAGCAGCGTCCTTCCAGTGACTAGCGGGGGGGGACGACGCAATGAGCAGTTCTTC.

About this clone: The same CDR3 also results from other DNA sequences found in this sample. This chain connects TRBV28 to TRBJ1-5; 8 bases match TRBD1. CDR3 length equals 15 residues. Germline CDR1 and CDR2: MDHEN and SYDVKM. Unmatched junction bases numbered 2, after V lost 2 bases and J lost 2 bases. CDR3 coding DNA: TGTGCCAGCAGTTTACAGGGGGCTGGCAATCAGCCCCAGCATTTT. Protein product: CASSLQGAGNQPQHF. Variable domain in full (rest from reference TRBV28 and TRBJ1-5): DVKVTQSSRYLVKRTGEKVFLECVQDMDHENMFWYRQDPGLGLRLIYFSYDVKMKEKGDIPEGYSVSREKKERFSLILESASTNQTSMYLCASSLQGAGNQPQHFGDGTRLSIL.

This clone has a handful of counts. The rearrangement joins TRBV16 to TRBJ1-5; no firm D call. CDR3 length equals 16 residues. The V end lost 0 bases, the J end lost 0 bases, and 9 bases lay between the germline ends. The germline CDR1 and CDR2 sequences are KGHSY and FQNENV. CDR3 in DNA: TGTGCCAGCAGCCAATCTCCGAGTTTTAGCAATCAGCCCCAGCATTTT. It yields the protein CASSQSPSFSNQPQHF.

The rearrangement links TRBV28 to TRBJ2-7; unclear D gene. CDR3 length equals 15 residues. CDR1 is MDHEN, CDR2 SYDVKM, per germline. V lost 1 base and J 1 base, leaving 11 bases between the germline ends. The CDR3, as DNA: TGTGCCAGCAGTTTATCCACAACAACATCCTACGAGCAGTACTTC. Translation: CASSLSTTTSYEQYF.

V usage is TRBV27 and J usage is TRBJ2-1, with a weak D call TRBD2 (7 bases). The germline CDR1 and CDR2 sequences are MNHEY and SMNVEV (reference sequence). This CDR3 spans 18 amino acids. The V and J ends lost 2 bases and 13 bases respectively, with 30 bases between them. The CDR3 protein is CASSLKVGGTTSSGKQFF. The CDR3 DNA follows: TGTGCCAGCAGTTTAAAGGTCGGGGGCACGACTAGCAGTGGGAAACAGTTCTTC.

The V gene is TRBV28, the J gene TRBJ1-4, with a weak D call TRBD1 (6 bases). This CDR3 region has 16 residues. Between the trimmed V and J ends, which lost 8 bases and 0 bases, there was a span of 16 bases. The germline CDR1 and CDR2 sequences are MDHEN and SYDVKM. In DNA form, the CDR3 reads TGTGCCAGCCCGGCAGGGGAATGGCCAACTAATGAAAAACTGTTTTTT. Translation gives CASPAGEWPTNEKLFF.

DNA of the CDR3: TGTGCCAGCTCACGGACAGGGGACCCTCTGCCCCAGCATTTT. It is translated as CASSRTGDPLPQHF. The chain couples TRBV18 to TRBJ1-5; 9 nucleotides line up with TRBD1. The CDR3 consists of 14 residues. After removal of 4 bases from V and 9 bases from J, the junction contained 7 bases not matched to a gene. Germline V gene data show CDR1 as KGHSH and CDR2 as LQKENI.

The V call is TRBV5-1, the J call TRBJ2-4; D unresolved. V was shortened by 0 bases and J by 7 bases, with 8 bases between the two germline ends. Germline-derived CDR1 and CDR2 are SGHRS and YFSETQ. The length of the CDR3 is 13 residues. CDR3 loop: CASSLGEGNIQYF. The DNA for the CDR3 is TGCGCCAGCAGCTTGGGGGAAGGGAACATTCAGTACTTC.

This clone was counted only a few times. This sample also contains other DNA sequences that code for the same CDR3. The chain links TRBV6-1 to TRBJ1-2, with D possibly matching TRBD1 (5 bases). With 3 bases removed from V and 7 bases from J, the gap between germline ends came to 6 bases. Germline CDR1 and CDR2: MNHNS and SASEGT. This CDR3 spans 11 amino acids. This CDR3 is CASSEGGGYTF. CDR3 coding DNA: TGTGCCAGCAGTGAGGGGGGTGGCTACACCTTC.

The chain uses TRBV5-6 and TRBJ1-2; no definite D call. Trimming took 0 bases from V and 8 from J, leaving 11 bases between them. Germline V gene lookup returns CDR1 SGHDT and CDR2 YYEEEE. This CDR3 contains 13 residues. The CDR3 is CASSLDGVVGYTF. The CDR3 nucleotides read TGTGCCAGCAGCTTGGATGGCGTTGTGGGCTACACCTTC.

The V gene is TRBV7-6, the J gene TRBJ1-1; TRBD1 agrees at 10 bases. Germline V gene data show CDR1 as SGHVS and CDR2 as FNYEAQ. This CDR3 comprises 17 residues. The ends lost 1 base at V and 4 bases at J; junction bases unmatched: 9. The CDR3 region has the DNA TGTGCCAGCAGCTTAGGAGAACCGGGACAGGGGCGCACTGAAGCTTTCTTT. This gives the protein CASSLGEPGQGRTEAFF.

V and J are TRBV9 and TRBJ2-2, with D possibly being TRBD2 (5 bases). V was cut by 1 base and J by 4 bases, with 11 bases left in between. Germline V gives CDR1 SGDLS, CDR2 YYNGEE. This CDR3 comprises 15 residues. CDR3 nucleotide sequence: TGTGCCAGCAGCGTATCCGGGGATCGCACCGGGGAGCTGTTTTTT. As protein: CASSVSGDRTGELFF.

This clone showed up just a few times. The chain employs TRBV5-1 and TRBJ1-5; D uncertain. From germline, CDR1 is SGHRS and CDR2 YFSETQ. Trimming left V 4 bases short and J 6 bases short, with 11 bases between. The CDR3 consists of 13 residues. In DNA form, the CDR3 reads TGCGCCAGCAGCCCTTTGTCGGGTCAGCCCCAGCATTTT. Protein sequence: CASSPLSGQPQHF.

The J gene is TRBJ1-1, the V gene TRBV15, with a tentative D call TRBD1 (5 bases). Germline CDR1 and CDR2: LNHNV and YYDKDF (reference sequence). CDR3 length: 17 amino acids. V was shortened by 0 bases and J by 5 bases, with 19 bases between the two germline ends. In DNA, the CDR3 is TGTGCCACCAGCAGAGATATTCTTGGGACCGCCAGAACTGAAGCTTTCTTT. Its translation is CATSRDILGTARTEAFF.

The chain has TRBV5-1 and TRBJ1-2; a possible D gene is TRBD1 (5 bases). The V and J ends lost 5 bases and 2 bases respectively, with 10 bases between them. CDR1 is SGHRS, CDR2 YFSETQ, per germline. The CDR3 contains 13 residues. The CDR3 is CASSGGKNYGYTF. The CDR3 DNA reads TGCGCCAGCAGTGGGGGGAAAAACTATGGCTACACCTTC.

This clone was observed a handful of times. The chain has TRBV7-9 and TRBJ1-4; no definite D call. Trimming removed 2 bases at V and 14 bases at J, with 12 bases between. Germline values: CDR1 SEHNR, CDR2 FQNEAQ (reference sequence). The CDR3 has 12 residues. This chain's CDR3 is CASSLPVSALFF. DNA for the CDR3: TGTGCCAGCAGCTTACCCGTCTCTGCCCTGTTTTTT.

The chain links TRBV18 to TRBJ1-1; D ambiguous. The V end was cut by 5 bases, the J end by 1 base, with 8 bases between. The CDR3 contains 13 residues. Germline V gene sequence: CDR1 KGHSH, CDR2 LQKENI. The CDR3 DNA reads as TGTGCCAGCTCAACAGACAAGAACACTGAAGCTTTCTTT. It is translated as CASSTDKNTEAFF. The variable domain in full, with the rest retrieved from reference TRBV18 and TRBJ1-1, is NAGVMQNPRHLVRRRGQEARLRCSPMKGHSHVYWYRQLPEEGLKFMVYLQKENIIDESGMPKERFSAEFPKEGPSILRIQQVVRGDSAAYFCASSTDKNTEAFFGQGTRLTVV.

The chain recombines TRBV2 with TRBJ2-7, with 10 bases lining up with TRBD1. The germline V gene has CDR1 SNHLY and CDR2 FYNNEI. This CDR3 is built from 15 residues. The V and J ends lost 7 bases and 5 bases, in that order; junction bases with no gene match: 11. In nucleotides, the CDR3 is TGTGCCAGCAAGGGACAGGGGATTCGGTCCGACGAGCAGTACTTC. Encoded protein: CASKGQGIRSDEQYF.

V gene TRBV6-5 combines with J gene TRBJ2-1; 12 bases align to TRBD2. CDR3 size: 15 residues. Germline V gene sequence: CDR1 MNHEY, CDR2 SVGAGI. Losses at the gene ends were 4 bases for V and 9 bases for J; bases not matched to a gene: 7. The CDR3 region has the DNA TGTGCCAGCAGTTGGACTAGCGGGGCGTTCACTGAGCAGTTCTTC. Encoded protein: CASSWTSGAFTEQFF.

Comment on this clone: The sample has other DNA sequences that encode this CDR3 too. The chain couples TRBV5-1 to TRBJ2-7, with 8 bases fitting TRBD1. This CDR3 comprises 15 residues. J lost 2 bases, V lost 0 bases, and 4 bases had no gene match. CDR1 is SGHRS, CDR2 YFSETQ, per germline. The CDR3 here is CASSLAGQGPYEQYF. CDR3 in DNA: TGCGCCAGCAGCTTGGCCGGACAGGGTCCCTACGAGCAGTACTTC.

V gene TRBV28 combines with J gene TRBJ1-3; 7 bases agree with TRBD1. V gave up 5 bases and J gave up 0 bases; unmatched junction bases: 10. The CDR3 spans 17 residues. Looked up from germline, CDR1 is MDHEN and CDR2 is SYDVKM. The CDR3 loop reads CASSLPDRAPSGNTIYF. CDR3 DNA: TGTGCCAGCAGTCTCCCCGACAGGGCCCCCTCTGGAAACACCATATATTTT.

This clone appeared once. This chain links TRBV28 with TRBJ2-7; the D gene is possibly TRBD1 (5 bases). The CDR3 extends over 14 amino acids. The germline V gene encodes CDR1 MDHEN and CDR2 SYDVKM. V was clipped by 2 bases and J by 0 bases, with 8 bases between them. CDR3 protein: CASSLPGLSYEQYF. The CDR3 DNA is TGTGCCAGCAGTTTACCAGGGCTCTCCTACGAGCAGTACTTC.

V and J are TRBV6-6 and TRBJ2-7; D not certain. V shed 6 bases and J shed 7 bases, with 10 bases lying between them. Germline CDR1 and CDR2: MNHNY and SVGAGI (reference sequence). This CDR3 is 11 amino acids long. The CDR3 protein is CASSLASEQYF. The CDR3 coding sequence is TGTGCCAGCAGCCTTGCTTCGGAGCAGTACTTC.

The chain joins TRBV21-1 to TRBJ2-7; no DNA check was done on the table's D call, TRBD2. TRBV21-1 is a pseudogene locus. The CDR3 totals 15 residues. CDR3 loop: CASSKGPGGPYEQYF. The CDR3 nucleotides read TGTGCCAGCAGCAAGGGACCGGGGGGTCCCTACGAGCAGTACTTC.

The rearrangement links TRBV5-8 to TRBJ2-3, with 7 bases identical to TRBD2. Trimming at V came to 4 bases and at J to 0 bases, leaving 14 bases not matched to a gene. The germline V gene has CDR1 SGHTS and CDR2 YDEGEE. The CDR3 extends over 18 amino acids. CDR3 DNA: TGTGCCAGCAGCCAAGGACTAGGCCAAAAATCTAGCACAGATACGCAGTATTTT. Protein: CASSQGLGQKSSTDTQYF.

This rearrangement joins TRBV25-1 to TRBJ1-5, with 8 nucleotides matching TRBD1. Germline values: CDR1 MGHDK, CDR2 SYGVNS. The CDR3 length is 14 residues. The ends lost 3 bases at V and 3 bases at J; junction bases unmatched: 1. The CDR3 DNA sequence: TGTGCCAGCAGTGAGACAGGGGACAATCAGCCCCAGCATTTT. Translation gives CASSETGDNQPQHF.